Listed below are T cell receptor beta chains from one sample, sequenced in a study of T cell repertoires in cytomegalovirus infection. TCRdb called the reads again in MiXCR, with one record for every CDR3 protein. In the table there are roughly 600,000 distinct CDR3 sequences, 24% of which are singletons. Sequencing was performed on CD8+ T cells from PBMCs. The receptors were gathered from a human donor in good health (CMV status not recorded). Some clones in this sample may be carry-over from other donors' samples. Each CDR3 is given with its conserved first and last residue. A D gene is named only where the DNA matches it firmly. Clone sizes are given selectively: once, few, many, or a class where the clone is expanded.

CDR3 DNA | CDR3 protein | V gene | clone size | J gene | CDR3 length | D gene
TGCAGCGTTGTTTGGGGGGGCTCTCCCGGGGAGCTGTTTTTT | CSVVWGGSPGELFF | TRBV29-1 | . | TRBJ2-2 | 14 | .
TGTGCCAGCCTCGGAACGACAGAGCCTTTAGACTATGGCTACACCTTC | CASLGTTEPLDYGYTF | TRBV6-5 | few | TRBJ1-2 | 16 | .
TGCAGTGCTAGGGGGGCGGTAGAGACCCAGTACTTC | CSARGAVETQYF | TRBV20-1 | few | TRBJ2-5 | 12 | .
TGTGCCAGCAGCTCTTCGTTGAATCAGGGTAATCAGCCCCAGCATTTT | CASSSSLNQGNQPQHF | TRBV7-8 | many | TRBJ1-5 | 16 | .
TGTGCCAGCAGTACTAGCGGGGGCGGAGATACGCAGTATTTT | CASSTSGGGDTQYF | TRBV6-2/TRBV6-3 | few | TRBJ2-3 | 14 | TRBD2
TGTGCCAGCGGGCAAGGACTAGGGCGGGATGAGCAGTTCTTC | CASGQGLGRDEQFF | TRBV9 | . | TRBJ2-1 | 14 | TRBD2
TGTGCCAGCAGTTTAACAGGGATAACCTACGAGCAGTACTTC | CASSLTGITYEQYF | TRBV28 | few | TRBJ2-7 | 14 | .
TGTGCCAGCAGTTACTCGATTGCAGGAGCAAGTGGCTACACCTTC | CASSYSIAGASGYTF | TRBV6-6 | few | TRBJ1-2 | 15 | .
TGTGCCAGCAGTGAATTGGCTAGCGAGGAGACCCAGTACTTC | CASSELASEETQYF | TRBV2 | many | TRBJ2-5 | 14 | .
TGTGCCAGCAGTTTACGATCTGGACAGTGGCGCACTGAAGCTTTCTTT | CASSLRSGQWRTEAFF | TRBV27 | . | TRBJ1-1 | 16 | .
TGTGCCATCAGGGTCGGGGTGGGGGGCACAGATACGCAGTATTTT | CAIRVGVGGTDTQYF | TRBV10-3 | . | TRBJ2-3 | 15 | .
TGTGCCAGCAGCTTAGGAGACACCGACGGATATAGCAATCAGCCCCAGCATTTT | CASSLGDTDGYSNQPQHF | TRBV7-2 | . | TRBJ1-5 | 18 | .
TGTGCCACCGGCGGCCCCCAGCCACTTTCTAGCACAGATACGCAGTATTTT | CATGGPQPLSSTDTQYF | TRBV15 | . | TRBJ2-3 | 17 | .
TGTGCCAGCAGCTTCCTGGCAGGGGGGGTGGATGAGCAGTTCTTC | CASSFLAGGVDEQFF | TRBV7-9 | many | TRBJ2-1 | 15 | .
TGTGCCAGCAGCGTAGACAGGGGAACTAATGAAAAACTGTTTTTT | CASSVDRGTNEKLFF | TRBV28 | . | TRBJ1-4 | 15 | TRBD1
TGCGCCAGCAGCCAATACGAGTGGGGGCCCGATACTGAAGCTTTCTTT | CASSQYEWGPDTEAFF | TRBV4-3 | many | TRBJ1-1 | 16 | .
TGCGCCAGCAGCGTTCGGGATACGCAGTATTTT | CASSVRDTQYF | TRBV5-1 | few | TRBJ2-3 | 11 | .
TGTGCCAGCAAGAACCAGGGTTCTGCCTACGAGCAGTACTTC | CASKNQGSAYEQYF | TRBV27 | many | TRBJ2-7 | 14 | .
TGTGCCAGCAGCCCACGGGAAGATGGAAACACCATATATTTT | CASSPREDGNTIYF | TRBV7-9 | many | TRBJ1-3 | 14 | .
TGTGCCAGCAGCCAAGACCGACGCCTTCCCCCGGGTGAAGCTTTCTTT | CASSQDRRLPPGEAFF | TRBV14 | many | TRBJ1-1 | 16 | .
TGTGCCAGCAGCGTACCTCAACACCTAGCGGGGGGGCCAGATACGCAGTATTTT | CASSVPQHLAGGPDTQYF | TRBV9 | few | TRBJ2-3 | 18 | TRBD2
TGTGCCAGCAACCCCTCTAGGACAGGGGCGGATGAGCAGTTCTTC | CASNPSRTGADEQFF | TRBV7-9 | many | TRBJ2-1 | 15 | TRBD1
TGTGCCAGCAGTGGAGGGCAGGGGCAAGCTTTCTTT | CASSGGQGQAFF | TRBV28 | . | TRBJ1-1 | 12 | .
TGTGCCAGCAGCGAACCAACAGGGGCTGGGGCCAACGTCCTGACTTTC | CASSEPTGAGANVLTF | TRBV7-6 | . | TRBJ2-6 | 16 | TRBD1
TGTGCCAGCAAAAGGGAGAGCTACAATGAGCAGTTCTTC | CASKRESYNEQFF | TRBV2 | . | TRBJ2-1 | 13 | .
TGTGCCTCTACCGGGGGATATGAGCAGTTCTTC | CASTGGYEQFF | TRBV19 | . | TRBJ2-1 | 11 | .
TGTGCCAGCAGTTCTACCGTCAGTGGGGCCCCGAGCACAGATACGCAGTATTTT | CASSSTVSGAPSTDTQYF | TRBV28 | many | TRBJ2-3 | 18 | .
TGTGCCAGCAGTTACTCAGCAGGGATTAATTCACCCCTCCACTTT | CASSYSAGINSPLHF | TRBV6-6 | many | TRBJ1-6 | 15 | .
TGTGCCAGCAGTTACTCGGGGGGTAACACCGGGGAGCTGTTTTTT | CASSYSGGNTGELFF | TRBV6-5 | many | TRBJ2-2 | 15 | .